This TCR beta chain is drawn from a study of cytomegalovirus exposure and HLA in healthy donors. Across the study: As released early, the data held some 85 million unique TCRs from HLA-typed donors. Caucasian-associated ancestry cluster membership applied to under 85% of some 400 genotyped donors.

Study-wide results and limits: Later genetic work tied a missense DCLRE1C variant to beta-chain V and J trimming.

Primers: 60 Vbeta forward and 13 Jbeta reverse. Assay: immunoSEQ multiplex PCR; the TCRdb copy retains only in-frame clones and omits some. The table shows roughly 100,000 clones, with 76% occurring only once. Comment on this clone: Its target is not known.

Per germline, CDR1 GTSNPN and CDR2 SVGIG (reference sequence). This CDR3 contains 13 residues. V dropped 2 bases and J dropped 4 bases, with 9 bases sitting between them. The sequenced sample consisted of PBMCs. This sequence was found in a man between 40 and 49 years old in good health and CMV-seropositive. V is TRBV30 and J is TRBJ1-5; TRBD1 is a possible D gene (5 bases). The CDR3 is CAWSTQGNQPQHF. CDR3 coding DNA: TGTGCCTGGAGTACTCAGGGTAATCAGCCCCAGCATTTT.